This TCR beta chain originates from a study of OX40 agonist ivuxolimab in advanced cancers. Profiling relied on immunoSEQ multiplex PCR, and the TCRdb table lists in-frame clones only, not all of them. The sample has 45,000 to 70,000 clones; around nine tenths are singletons. The specimen was CD4+ or CD8+ T cells sorted from blood, collected in a trial of the OX40 agonist ivuxolimab. This receptor was taken from an adult with an advanced solid tumor such as melanoma, head and neck, liver or kidney cancer.

The CDR3 loop is CASSPAGSGNTIYF. In nucleotides, the CDR3 is TGTGCCAGTAGTCCGGCAGGCTCTGGAAACACCATATATTTT. The chain employs TRBV19 and TRBJ1-3; D unresolved. V lost 5 bases and J lost 0, with 8 bases in between. CDR3 length: 14 amino acids. Germline CDR1 reads LNHDA; CDR2 reads SQIVND (reference sequence).